The 24 T cell receptor beta chains in this list originate from one sample, sequenced in a study of blood T cell repertoires in COVID-19. TCRdb's table, derived via immunoSEQ multiplex PCR, lists solely in-frame clones and lacks some. Altogether more than 250,000 clones are present, roughly 80% being singletons, with the ten largest covering approximately 5%. Sequencing input: PBMCs or T cells enriched from blood (not recorded which). Receptors originate from a man in his forties who had been exposed to COVID-19.

This sequence joins TRBV4-1 and TRBJ1-3; no reliable D call. The length of the CDR3 is 15 residues. Between the trimmed V and J ends, which lost 3 bases and 9 bases, there was a span of 18 bases. The germline CDR1 and CDR2 sequences are MGHRA and YSYEKL. The CDR3 DNA reads TGCGCCAGCAGCCATGGCCGGAGAGGGTCGGGCACCATATATTTT. Protein sequence: CASSHGRRGSGTIYF.

V and J are TRBV2 and TRBJ1-1, with TRBD1 identical over 7 bases. CDR3 size: 10 residues. The germline gives CDR1 SNHLY, CDR2 FYNNEI. The V gene end was trimmed by 5 bases and the J gene end by 14 bases; junction bases not matched to a gene: 5. CDR3 DNA sequence: TGTGCCAGCAGTCCGGGACAGCAATTCTTT. Its protein is CASSPGQQFF.

There are a few counts of this clone. This rearrangement joins TRBV19 to TRBJ1-5, with D possibly being TRBD1 (6 bases). The CDR3 is 14 amino acids. Germline V lookup: CDR1 LNHDA, CDR2 SQIVND (reference sequence). V lost 7 bases, J lost 1 base, and 11 bases lay in between. CDR3 protein: CASTNTGSNQPQHF. The DNA of the CDR3 is TGTGCCAGTACTAATACAGGGAGCAATCAGCCCCAGCATTTT.

The genes are TRBV7-9 and TRBJ2-2; 8 bases line up with TRBD1. Germline V gives CDR1 SEHNR, CDR2 FQNEAQ (reference sequence). The J segment lost 4 bases and the V segment lost 5 bases, leaving 9 bases of the junction unmatched. The CDR3 loop spans 16 amino acids. The CDR3 DNA reads TGTGCCAGCAGCCCCAGGACAGGGAGATCCACCGGGGAGCTGTTTTTT. Protein: CASSPRTGRSTGELFF.

This clone has a single count. One end of the junction does not line up with germline, which may come from a read error. V gene TRBV28 combines with J gene TRBJ2-5, with D possibly TRBD1 on 6 matching bases. Germline CDR1 is MDHEN and CDR2 is SYDVKM. This CDR3 has 11 residues. The CDR3 sequence is CASSLRQGRHF. The DNA for the CDR3 is TGTGCCAGCAGTTTAAGGCAGGGGAGACACTTC.

The chain uses TRBV6-1 and TRBJ1-1, with TRBD1 as a possible D gene (6 bases). The CDR3 contains 17 residues. Per germline, CDR1 MNHNS and CDR2 SASEGT. The V end was cut by 4 bases, the J end by 0 bases, with 18 bases between. The CDR3 protein is CASSGGQRRWMNTEAFF. The CDR3 nucleotides are TGTGCCAGCAGTGGAGGACAGCGGCGATGGATGAACACTGAAGCTTTCTTT.

The chain is built from TRBV2 and TRBJ1-2; D ambiguous. Trimming stripped 4 bases from V and 4 bases from J, with 16 bases between. The CDR3 is 15 residues long. Germline CDR1 is SNHLY and CDR2 is FYNNEI. CDR3: CASSVDGILLYGYTF. The CDR3 DNA reads TGTGCCAGCAGTGTCGATGGCATTCTTCTCTATGGCTACACCTTC.

The chain joins TRBV4-2 to TRBJ2-7, with D maybe TRBD2 (5 bases). The V end lost 3 bases, the J end lost 2 bases, and 11 bases lay between the germline ends. CDR3 size: 14 residues. CDR1 LGHNA and CDR2 YNFKEQ come from the germline V gene. The CDR3 DNA reads as TGTGCCAGCAGCCAGGGTGGGAGTACCTACGAGCAGTACTTC. This translates into CASSQGGSTYEQYF.

This chain links TRBV5-1 with TRBJ1-2; D gene unclear. V shed 4 bases and J shed 0 bases, with 7 bases lying between them. This CDR3 contains 13 residues. Germline V gene lookup returns CDR1 SGHRS and CDR2 YFSETQ. The CDR3 loop reads CASSPTANYGYTF. CDR3 nucleotides: TGCGCCAGCAGCCCTACAGCTAACTATGGCTACACCTTC.

V usage is TRBV27 and J usage is TRBJ1-5, with TRBD1 matching 8 bases. CDR3 size: 13 residues. With V trimmed by 8 bases and J by 0 bases, 0 bases remained unmatched. Per germline, CDR1 MNHEY and CDR2 SMNVEV (reference sequence). CDR3 coding DNA: TGTGCCAGCGGACAGGGTAGCAATCAGCCCCAGCATTTT. Its translation is CASGQGSNQPQHF.

The chain combines TRBV18 with TRBJ2-7, with TRBD2 matching over 10 bases. The CDR3 spans 14 residues. The germline CDR1 and CDR2 sequences are KGHSH and LQKENI. The junction had 4 bases not matched to a gene; V was cut back by 6 bases and J by 2 bases. Written as DNA, the CDR3 is TGTGCCAGCTCCGATAGCGGGGGGCCCTACGAGCAGTACTTC. Protein sequence: CASSDSGGPYEQYF.

J is TRBJ1-4 and V is TRBV12-5, with TRBD1 matching 7 bases. Per germline, CDR1 LGHNT and CDR2 FRNRAP. The V and J ends lost 6 bases and 8 bases, in that order; junction bases with no gene match: 9. This CDR3 has 14 residues. CDR3 nucleotide sequence: TGTGCTAGTGGCCAGGACAGGAACCAAGAAAAACTGTTTTTT. Amino acid sequence: CASGQDRNQEKLFF.

This chain links TRBV5-8 with TRBJ2-7; unclear D gene. V was shortened by 0 bases and J by 4 bases, with 8 bases between the two germline ends. The CDR3 extends over 13 amino acids. Per germline, CDR1 SGHTS and CDR2 YDEGEE. Here the CDR3 DNA reads TGTGCCAGCAGCTTGGGCGGTCCTTACGAGCAGTACTTC. This sequence encodes CASSLGGPYEQYF.

The J gene is TRBJ1-4, the V gene TRBV12-3 or TRBV12-4; the D is unclear. Deletions cut 6 bases from V and 8 bases from J, with 13 bases between. This CDR3 contains 13 residues. CDR3 protein: CASSRHGEEKLFF. The CDR3 nucleotides are TGTGCCAGCAGCCGACATGGTGAGGAAAAACTGTTTTTT.

The chain recombines TRBV11-2 with TRBJ1-4; D is uncertain. V was trimmed by 7 bases and J by 0 bases, leaving 12 bases between them. This CDR3 is 15 amino acids long. The germline CDR1 and CDR2 sequences are SGHAT and FQNNGV. In DNA, the CDR3 is TGTGCCAGCAAAGGAGGTTCCACAACTAATGAAAAACTGTTTTTT. This encodes CASKGGSTTNEKLFF.

This clone was found once. V and J are TRBV6-4 and TRBJ2-1, with D uncertain. V lost 2 bases and J lost 4, with 6 bases in between. CDR1 MRHNA and CDR2 SNTAGT come from the germline V gene. This CDR3 has 13 residues. CDR3 amino acids: CASSDTRYNEQFF. DNA of the CDR3: TGTGCCAGCAGTGACACGAGATACAATGAGCAGTTCTTC.

This clone was detected only a few times. The chain combines TRBV5-8 with TRBJ2-1; 7 bases align to TRBD2. The V segment lost 4 bases and the J segment 5 bases; nucleotides outside the gene matches: 12. CDR1 and CDR2 (germline): SGHTS, YDEGEE. This CDR3 spans 16 amino acids. The DNA of the CDR3 is TGTGCCAGCAGCGCCGGACTAGTCTGGAACAACAATGAGCAGTTCTTC. Amino acid sequence: CASSAGLVWNNNEQFF.

This chain links TRBV7-8 with TRBJ2-1; 12 bases agree with TRBD2. Per the germline V gene, CDR1 is SGHVS and CDR2 is FQNEAQ. This CDR3 is 14 amino acids long. V shed 1 base and J 10 bases; nucleotides not matched to a gene: 2. CDR3 in DNA: TGTGCCAGCAGCTTAGTTGGGACTAGCGGGGAGCAGTTCTTC. Amino acids: CASSLVGTSGEQFF. Full variable domain (outside the CDR3, taken from reference TRBV7-8 and TRBJ2-1): GAGVSQSPRYKVAKRGQDVALRCDPISGHVSLFWYQQALGQGPEFLTYFQNEAQLDKSGLPSDRFFAERPEGSVSTLKIQRTQQEDSAVYLCASSLVGTSGEQFFGPGTRLTVL.

The rearrangement uses TRBV5-6 and TRBJ2-5; 11 bases map to TRBD2. This CDR3 has 18 residues. The germline gives CDR1 SGHDT, CDR2 YYEEEE. Trimming cost V 4 bases and J 2 bases; bases outside gene matches: 13. The CDR3 sequence is CASSLILTSGTTQETQYF. CDR3 in DNA: TGTGCCAGCAGCCTAATTCTGACTAGCGGGACCACACAAGAGACCCAGTACTTC.

Note on this clone: This specimen includes other DNA sequences encoding the same CDR3. The J gene is TRBJ1-1, the V gene TRBV29-1, with D tentatively TRBD1 (6 bases). Trimming cost V 6 bases and J 1 base, with 6 bases left between them. The CDR3 has 11 residues. The V gene's germline CDR1 is SQVTM and CDR2 ANQGSEA. The CDR3 loop is CSVGQNTEAFF. The CDR3 DNA reads as TGCAGCGTGGGACAGAACACTGAAGCTTTCTTT.

This clone occurred once. The CDR3, as DNA: TGTGCCAGCAGCCAAGATCCTCTAGCGGGAGTTACCGGGGAGCTGTTTTTT. Translated, it gives CASSQDPLAGVTGELFF. The V call is TRBV3-1 (or the pseudogene TRBV3-2), the J call TRBJ2-2, with TRBD2 matching 10 bases. Germline CDR1 and CDR2: LGHDT and YNNKEL (reference sequence). This CDR3 has 17 residues. V was pared by 0 bases and J by 5 bases, with 6 bases of the junction left unmatched.

The rearrangement links TRBV5-1 to TRBJ2-3; 7 bases agree with TRBD1. V shed 5 bases, J shed 5 bases, and the junction held 20 bases outside the gene matches. The CDR3 sequence is 18 residues long. The V gene's germline CDR1 is SGHRS and CDR2 YFSETQ. The CDR3 loop is CASSPTGVRYIRKDTQYF. As DNA, the CDR3 is TGCGCCAGCAGTCCAACAGGGGTGAGGTATATTAGAAAAGATACGCAGTATTTT.

The chain recombines TRBV28 with TRBJ2-1, with unresolved D. Germline values: CDR1 MDHEN, CDR2 SYDVKM. CDR3 size: 13 residues. V was trimmed by 7 bases and J by 8 bases, leaving 15 bases between them. Written as DNA, the CDR3 is TGTGCCAGCACAGCCCCTGGGCTCCATGAGCAGTTCTTC. Translated: CASTAPGLHEQFF.

This clone was recorded once. The genes are TRBV11-1 and TRBJ1-1; TRBD1 matches 7 bases. The V segment lost 5 bases and the J segment 6 bases; nucleotides outside the gene matches: 9. Germline V CDR1 and CDR2: SGHAT, FQDESV (reference sequence). The CDR3 loop spans 14 amino acids. The DNA for the CDR3 is TGTGCCAGCAGCCTAAACAGGGGAAATGCTGAAGCTTTCTTT. It specifies CASSLNRGNAEAFF.